This section outlines one T cell receptor (beta chain) sequence together with its context. TCRdb's copy holds only in-frame clones and misses some; the assay was immunoSEQ multiplex PCR. The table includes tens of thousands of clones, around 91% detected once. The source of the sample is a study of OX40 agonist ivuxolimab in advanced cancers. This specimen was CD4+ or CD8+ T cells sorted from blood, taken in a trial of the OX40 agonist ivuxolimab. The clonotype was recovered from an adult with an advanced solid tumor such as melanoma, head and neck, liver or kidney cancer.

For the CDR3, the DNA is TGTGCCAGCAGCTCCTACAACCTGATCACAGATACGCAGTATTTT. Residues: CASSSYNLITDTQYF. The V gene is TRBV7-8, the J gene TRBJ2-3; D is ambiguous. Per germline, CDR1 SGHVS and CDR2 FQNEAQ. Trimming shortened V by 4 bases and J by 2 bases, and 13 bases separated the two germline ends. The CDR3 spans 15 residues.